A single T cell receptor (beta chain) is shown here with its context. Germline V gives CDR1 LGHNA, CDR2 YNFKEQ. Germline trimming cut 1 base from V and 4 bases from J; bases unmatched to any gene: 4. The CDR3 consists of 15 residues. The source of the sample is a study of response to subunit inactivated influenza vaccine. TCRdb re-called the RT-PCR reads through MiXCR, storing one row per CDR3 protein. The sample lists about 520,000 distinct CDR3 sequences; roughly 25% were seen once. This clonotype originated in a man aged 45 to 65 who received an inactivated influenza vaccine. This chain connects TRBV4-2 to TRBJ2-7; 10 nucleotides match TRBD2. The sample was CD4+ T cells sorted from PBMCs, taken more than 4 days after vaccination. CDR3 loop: CASSQGSSGSYEQYF. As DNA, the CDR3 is TGTGCCAGCAGCCAAGGGTCTAGCGGGAGTTACGAGCAGTACTTC.